Listed below are T cell receptor beta chains from one sample, sequenced in a study of cytomegalovirus exposure and HLA in healthy donors. Measured with immunoSEQ multiplex PCR; TCRdb has only the in-frame clones, and not every one. Of around 110,000 clones listed, over 55% are singletons. Sequenced sample: PBMCs. Source of these receptors: a female donor in good health and CMV-seronegative. CDR3s include the opening cysteine and the closing phenylalanine or tryptophan.

CASSTSHTGGELFF | TRBV19
CASSSDRSPNEKLFF | TRBV5-4
CASSVGPREAKNIQYF | TRBV9
CASSRLAGLNTGELFF | TRBV11-2
CATSTIPGQGSYYNEQFF | TRBV15
CAISESVGLTDTQYF | TRBV10-3
CASSPGQGDEQYF | TRBV18
CASSRYGGKSNQPQHF | TRBV4-2
CASSQGSLGNTIYF | TRBV4-3
CASSPLTRSPLTHTDTQYF | TRBV4-2
CASSLTRENPDTQYF | TRBV7-3
CASLRSGSGTGELFF | TRBV6-5
CASSYSVTDTQYF | TRBV6-6
CAVTRGRTTSSYEQYF | TRBV21-1
CASSQDRSSAQQFF | TRBV4-2
CASSLVFQGNEQFF | TRBV11-2
CASSSDREYYEQYF | TRBV28
CASSDGTSKLDEQFF | TRBV6-4
CASSRSPGTQYEQYF | TRBV4-1
CASSLGPGTGELFF | TRBV27
CASTNSQGYEQYF | TRBV28
CASSLNTDTGELFF | TRBV5-1
CASSKVETSGSYEQYF | TRBV19
CASRSSGGYNEQFF | TRBV28
CASSLGGYYNEQFF | TRBV4-1
CASSSGTGRTQYF | TRBV13
CASSLWGGRGYEQYF | TRBV5-1
CASSPRGTAGETQYF | TRBV7-3
CASSLAGGGHNEQFF | TRBV11-3
CASSLRDRRYEQYF | TRBV11-2
CASSSRDTSLYEQYF | TRBV7-2
CASSLSRTRGDTQYF | TRBV7-3
CASSSGQGTNYGYTF | TRBV7-9
CASSESASGGIDTQYF | TRBV10-1
CASSQDPGREKLFF | TRBV4-1
CASTYGDRVSYEQYF | TRBV6-6
CASRPARLGTEAFF | TRBV5-1
CASSLGLAGRNEQYF | TRBV5-4
CALAVDNSPLHF | TRBV7-9
CASSPTPGLGTDTQYF | TRBV7-3
CAWTPSGRYEQYF | TRBV30
CASSGDRVGNEQFF | TRBV11-3
CASSPRGQVEETQYF | TRBV7-8
CASGLAGGTGELFF | TRBV6-5
CASSLQGAITEAFF | TRBV7-9
CASLKDSWAEKLFF | TRBV2
CASSLSGRMETQYF | TRBV11-3
CASSREPGLPQETQYF | TRBV19
CASSPDRDSGYTF | TRBV19
CASSLISFAGTDTQYF | TRBV27
CASNLSYEQYF | TRBV2
CAIRIGTSGSWGEQYF | TRBV10-3
CASSGPSPDSRNYGYTF | TRBV9
CASSLGGGQAYEQYF | TRBV5-1